Below, 18 T cell receptor beta chains from the same sample are listed, as sequenced in a study of blood T cell repertoires in COVID-19. Sequencing used immunoSEQ multiplex PCR; TCRdb keeps in-frame clones, though not all of them. The sample comprises 200,000 to 300,000 clones, 70% to 90% of which are singletons, and around 2.8% rests with the top ten. Material: peripheral blood. The receptors originated from a woman aged 25 to 39 who had recovered from COVID-19.

The chain is built from TRBV7-3 and TRBJ2-2; tentative D call: TRBD2 (5 bases). The CDR3 length is 13 residues. CDR1 SGHTA and CDR2 FQGTGA come from the germline V gene. The V end was cut by 2 bases, the J end by 7 bases, with 8 bases between. The DNA for the CDR3 is TGTGCCAGCAGCTTAGGAGGAAGCGGGGAGCTGTTTTTT. Amino acid sequence: CASSLGGSGELFF.

The gene calls are TRBV11-1 and TRBJ1-5, with 10 bases matching TRBD1. The CDR3 runs to 13 residues. The junction had 1 base not matched to a gene; V was cut back by 5 bases and J by 6 bases. Germline V CDR1 and CDR2: SGHAT, FQDESV (reference sequence). The CDR3 spells CASSGDRGQPQHF. CDR3 bases: TGTGCCAGCAGCGGGGACAGGGGTCAGCCCCAGCATTTT. Combining the CDR3 with reference TRBV11-1 and TRBJ1-5 gives the whole variable domain EAEVAQSPRYKITEKSQAVAFWCDPISGHATLYWYRQILGQGPELLVQFQDESVVDDSQLPKDRFSAERLKGVDSTLKIQPAELGDSAMYLCASSGDRGQPQHFGDGTRLSIL.

J is TRBJ2-1 and V is TRBV7-3, with 12 bases fitting TRBD2. The CDR3 loop spans 16 amino acids. CDR1 and CDR2 from the germline V gene are SGHTA and FQGTGA. After removal of 2 bases from V and 7 bases from J, the junction contained 6 bases not matched to a gene. CDR3 amino acids: CASSLGTSGGSNEQFF. In DNA form, the CDR3 reads TGTGCCAGCAGCTTAGGAACTAGCGGGGGGTCGAATGAGCAGTTCTTC.

This clone was found once. This chain uses TRBV6-5 with TRBJ2-5, with D maybe TRBD2 (5 bases). Germline V gene data show CDR1 as MNHEY and CDR2 as SVGAGI. The CDR3 has 15 residues. Trimming took 0 bases from V and 5 from J, leaving 13 bases between them. The CDR3: CASSYSGLPGETQYF. Here the CDR3 DNA reads TGTGCCAGCAGTTACTCGGGGTTACCGGGGGAGACCCAGTACTTC.

The CDR3 reads CASTTPGQGRYNEQFF. In DNA, the CDR3 is TGCGCCAGCACAACACCGGGACAGGGACGCTACAATGAGCAGTTCTTC. The chain employs TRBV4-1 and TRBJ2-1, with 9 bases matching TRBD1. The trim removed 7 bases at V and 3 bases at J, leaving 10 bases unmatched. This CDR3 is 16 amino acids long. Germline CDR1 is MGHRA and CDR2 is YSYEKL.

The genes are TRBV5-5 and TRBJ1-3; D is perhaps TRBD1 (5 bases). V shed 0 bases and J shed 0 bases, with 10 bases lying between them. This CDR3 is 16 amino acids long. CDR1 SGHKS and CDR2 YYEKEE come from the germline V gene (reference sequence). Written as DNA, the CDR3 is TGTGCCAGCAGCTTGGGGGGCGGCTCCTCTGGAAACACCATATATTTT. As protein: CASSLGGGSSGNTIYF. Full variable domain (rest looked up from reference TRBV5-5 and TRBJ1-3): DAGVTQSPTHLIKTRGQQVTLRCSPISGHKSVSWYQQVLGQGPQFIFQYYEKEERGRGNFPDRFSARQFPNYSSELNVNALLLGDSALYLCASSLGGGSSGNTIYFGEGSWLTVV.

This chain uses TRBV6-1 with TRBJ1-2, with D hard to call. Germline V CDR1 and CDR2: MNHNS, SASEGT. The CDR3 spans 13 residues. Trimming left V 2 bases short and J 3 bases short, with 7 bases between. The CDR3 bases are TGTGCCAGCAGTGAACAGGAAGACTATGGCTACACCTTC. This gives the protein CASSEQEDYGYTF.

The DNA of the CDR3 is TGTGCCAGCAGTCTCCCGGGACTAGCGGGGGCCAAGAACACCGGGGAGCTGTTTTTT. This encodes CASSLPGLAGAKNTGELFF. The rearrangement links TRBV27 to TRBJ2-2, with TRBD2 matching 14 bases. The J segment lost 1 base and the V segment lost 5 bases, leaving 9 bases of the junction unmatched. Per the germline V gene, CDR1 is MNHEY and CDR2 is SMNVEV (reference sequence). The CDR3 is 19 amino acids.

V usage is TRBV10-3 and J usage is TRBJ2-7; 7 bases line up with TRBD2. The V gene's germline CDR1 is ENHRY and CDR2 SYGVKD. Trimming cost V 10 bases and J 5 bases; bases outside gene matches: 5. This CDR3 has 11 amino acids. CDR3 region: CATAAGDEQYF. Here the CDR3 DNA reads TGTGCCACCGCGGCGGGGGACGAGCAGTACTTC.

This clone was seen only once. CDR3 coding DNA: TGTGCCAGTCGGGATGCTAATGAAAAACTGTTTTTT. This gives the protein CASRDANEKLFF. The chain employs TRBV19 and TRBJ1-4, with D unclear. The CDR3 runs 12 residues. V lost 8 bases, J lost 3 bases, and 7 bases lay in between. Germline values: CDR1 LNHDA, CDR2 SQIVND (reference sequence).

The V call is TRBV10-2, the J call TRBJ2-2; 9 positions agree with TRBD2. CDR3 length equals 14 residues. V was pared by 5 bases and J by 8 bases, with 6 bases of the junction left unmatched. CDR1 is WSHSY and CDR2 is SAAADI in the germline V gene. CDR3 protein: CASSTLAGLGELFF. CDR3 DNA sequence: TGCGCCAGCAGTACGCTAGCGGGGCTTGGGGAGCTGTTTTTT.

The chain carries TRBV5-1 and TRBJ2-5; D possibly corresponds to TRBD1 (7 bases). Germline V gives CDR1 SGHRS, CDR2 YFSETQ. Trimming removed 4 bases at V and 2 bases at J, with 12 bases between. The CDR3 has 14 residues. CDR3 bases: TGCGCCAGCAGCCGGGGGACAGCACAAGAGACCCAGTACTTC. Encoded protein: CASSRGTAQETQYF.

This chain joins TRBV7-8 and TRBJ2-4; 9 bases line up with TRBD2. The CDR3 is made up of 19 amino acids. J was trimmed by 3 bases and V by 1 base; bases with no gene match: 13. Germline assignment: CDR1 SGHVS and CDR2 FQNEAQ. CDR3 residues: CASSLVAGEGLRIKNIQYF. The CDR3 region has the DNA TGTGCCAGCAGCTTAGTAGCGGGGGAAGGTTTAAGGATCAAAAACATTCAGTACTTC. The full variable domain, its missing parts supplied by reference TRBV7-8 and TRBJ2-4, is GAGVSQSPRYKVAKRGQDVALRCDPISGHVSLFWYQQALGQGPEFLTYFQNEAQLDKSGLPSDRFFAERPEGSVSTLKIQRTQQEDSAVYLCASSLVAGEGLRIKNIQYFGAGTRLSVL.

V gene TRBV5-1 combines with J gene TRBJ1-1, with 8 bases that match TRBD1. Germline CDR1 SGHRS, CDR2 YFSETQ. The length of the CDR3 is 13 residues. V lost 4 bases, J lost 1 base, and 0 bases stayed unmatched. The DNA of the CDR3 is TGCGCCAGCAGCGACAGGGGGAACACTGAAGCTTTCTTT. Translated, it gives CASSDRGNTEAFF.

This rearrangement joins TRBV11-2 to TRBJ2-2; 8 nucleotides align to TRBD1. This CDR3 has 13 amino acids. Germline V CDR1 and CDR2: SGHAT, FQNNGV. V trimming: 6 bases; J trimming: 5 bases; junction bases outside the gene matches: 2. This chain's CDR3 is CASRDRVTGELFF. The CDR3 DNA sequence: TGTGCCAGCAGGGACAGGGTGACCGGGGAGCTGTTTTTT. Full variable domain (outside the CDR3, taken from reference TRBV11-2 and TRBJ2-2): EAGVAQSPRYKIIEKRQSVAFWCNPISGHATLYWYQQILGQGPKLLIQFQNNGVVDDSQLPKDRFSAERLKGVDSTLKIQPAKLEDSAVYLCASRDRVTGELFFGEGSRLTVL.

V and J are TRBV15 and TRBJ2-2; D uncertain. There are 16 residues in the CDR3. Per the germline V gene, CDR1 is LNHNV and CDR2 is YYDKDF (reference sequence). Trimming left V 0 bases short and J 3 bases short, with 11 bases between. CDR3 in DNA: TGTGCCACCAGCAGAGATCGGGTCAGCCACACCGGGGAGCTGTTTTTT. Its translation: CATSRDRVSHTGELFF. Based on the CDR3 plus reference TRBV15 and TRBJ2-2, the full variable domain is DAMVIQNPRYQVTQFGKPVTLSCSQTLNHNVMYWYQQKSSQAPKLLFHYYDKDFNNEADTPDNFQSRRPNTSFCFLDIRSPGLGDTAMYLCATSRDRVSHTGELFFGEGSRLTVL.

This clone was picked up a small number of times. The rearrangement uses TRBV4-1 and TRBJ1-6; 7 bases are a match to TRBD1. The germline CDR1 and CDR2 sequences are MGHRA and YSYEKL. Trimming removed 4 bases from V and 9 bases from J; junction bases left unmatched: 12. This CDR3 comprises 16 residues. The CDR3 here is CASSRRDSNVGSPLHF. CDR3 sequence (DNA): TGCGCCAGCAGCCGCCGGGACAGTAACGTAGGTTCACCCCTCCACTTT.

Note on this clone: One end of the junction is discordant with germline, which a read error may explain. The rearrangement links TRBV20-1 to TRBJ1-2; TRBD1 aligns across 8 bases. Germline lookup yields CDR1 DFQATT and CDR2 SNEGSKA (reference sequence). This CDR3 contains 8 residues. The CDR3 here is CSTGGGNF. CDR3 in DNA: TGCAGTACAGGGGGGGGAAACTTC.